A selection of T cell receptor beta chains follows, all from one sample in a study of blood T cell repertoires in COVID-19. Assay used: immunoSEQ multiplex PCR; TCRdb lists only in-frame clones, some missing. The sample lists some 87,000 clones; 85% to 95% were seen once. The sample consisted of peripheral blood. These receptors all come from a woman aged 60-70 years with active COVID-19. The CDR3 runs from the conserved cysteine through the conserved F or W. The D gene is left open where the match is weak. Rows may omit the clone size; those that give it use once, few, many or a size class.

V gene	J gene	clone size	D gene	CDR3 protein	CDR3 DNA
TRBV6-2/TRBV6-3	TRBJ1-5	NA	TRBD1	CASSYFPGQGKNSNQPQHF	TGTGCCAGCAGTTACTTCCCGGGACAGGGAAAGAATAGCAATCAGCCCCAGCATTTT
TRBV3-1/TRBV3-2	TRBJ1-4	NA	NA	CASSPSPGRNEKLFF	TGTGCCAGCAGTCCAAGCCCCGGCAGGAATGAAAAACTGTTTTTT
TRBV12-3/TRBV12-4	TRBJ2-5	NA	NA	CASSLVGETQYF	TGTGCCAGCAGTTTAGTCGGGGAGACCCAGTACTTC
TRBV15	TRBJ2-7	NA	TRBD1	CATSRDRRDSSYEQYF	TGTGCCACCAGCAGAGATCGACGGGACAGCTCCTACGAGCAGTACTTC
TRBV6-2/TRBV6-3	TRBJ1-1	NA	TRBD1	CASSHRQGAPREFGWNTEAFF	TGTGCCAGCAGTCATCGACAGGGGGCGCCCCGCGAATTTGGGTGGAACACTGAAGCTTTCTTT
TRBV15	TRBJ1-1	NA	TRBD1	CATSRDTGGLTEAFF	TGTGCCACCAGCAGAGATACAGGGGGCTTGACTGAAGCTTTCTTT
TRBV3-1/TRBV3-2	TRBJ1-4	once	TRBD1	CASSQSGTGNEKLFF	TGTGCCAGCAGCCAGTCCGGGACAGGTAATGAAAAACTGTTTTTT
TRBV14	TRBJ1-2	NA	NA	CASSWGGATNYGYTF	TGTGCCAGCAGCTGGGGGGGGGCCACTAACTATGGCTACACCTTC
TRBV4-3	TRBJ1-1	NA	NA	CASREAVNTEAFF	TGCGCTTCGAGGGAGGCCGTGAACACTGAAGCTTTCTTT
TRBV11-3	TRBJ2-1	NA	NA	CASSTEGTGDRLAVYNEQFF	TGTGCCAGCAGCACTGAGGGGACAGGGGACAGACTAGCGGTCTACAATGAGCAGTTCTTC
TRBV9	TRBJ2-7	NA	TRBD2	CASSVEPSGDYEQYF	TGTGCCAGCAGCGTAGAGCCGAGCGGGGACTACGAGCAGTACTTC
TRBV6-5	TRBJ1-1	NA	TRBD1	CASNGQGAWGTEAFF	TGTGCCAGCAACGGACAGGGGGCTTGGGGCACTGAAGCTTTCTTT
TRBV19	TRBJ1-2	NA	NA	CASSLIAAGDGYTF	TGTGCCAGTAGCCTTATCGCGGCAGGGGACGGCTACACCTTC
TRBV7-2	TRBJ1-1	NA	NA	CASSLGQRAEAFF	TGTGCCAGCAGCTTAGGGCAGAGGGCTGAAGCTTTCTTT
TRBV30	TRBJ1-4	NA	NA	CAWSLSTGFEKLFF	TGTGCCTGGAGTTTGTCGACAGGTTTTGAAAAACTGTTTTTT
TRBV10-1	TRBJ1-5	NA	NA	CASSDRQRSHSNQPQHF	TGCGCCAGCAGTGATAGACAGCGAAGCCATAGCAATCAGCCCCAGCATTTT
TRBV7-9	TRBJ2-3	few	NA	CASSLGQFNTQYF	TGTGCCAGCAGCTTAGGACAGTTTAATACGCAGTATTTT
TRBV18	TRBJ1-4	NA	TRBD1	CASSPRRGQGGEKLFF	TGTGCCAGCTCACCACGGCGCGGACAGGGAGGCGAAAAACTGTTTTTT
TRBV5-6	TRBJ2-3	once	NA	CASSLEARASTDTQYF	TGTGCCAGCAGCTTGGAGGCTAGAGCTAGCACAGATACGCAGTATTTT
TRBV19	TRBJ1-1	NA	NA	CASTSQTGLWNTEAFF	TGTGCCAGTACCTCACAAACGGGACTTTGGAACACTGAAGCTTTCTTT
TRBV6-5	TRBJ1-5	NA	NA	CASNGVTYSNQPQHF	TGTGCCAGCAACGGGGTAACTTATAGCAATCAGCCCCAGCATTTT
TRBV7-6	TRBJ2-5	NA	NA	CASSLGAGKETQYF	TGTGCCAGCAGCTTAGGGGCGGGGAAAGAGACCCAGTACTTC
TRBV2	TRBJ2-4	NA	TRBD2	CASSLEAGAKNIQYF	TGTGCCAGCAGTCTTGAAGCGGGGGCCAAAAACATTCAGTACTTC
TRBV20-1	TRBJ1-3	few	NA	CSASPRGSSGNTIYF	TGCAGTGCTAGTCCACGAGGGAGCTCTGGAAACACCATATATTTT
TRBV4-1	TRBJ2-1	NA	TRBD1	CASSQAGTGWNEQFF	TGCGCCAGCAGCCAAGCCGGGACAGGGTGGAATGAGCAGTTCTTC
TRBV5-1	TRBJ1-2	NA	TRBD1	CASSSDRGHPNYGYTF	TGCGCCAGCAGCTCGGACAGGGGGCATCCTAACTATGGCTACACCTTC
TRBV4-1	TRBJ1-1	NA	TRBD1	CASSHPTRGPGEAFF	TGCGCCAGCAGCCACCCCACCAGGGGGCCGGGTGAAGCTTTCTTT
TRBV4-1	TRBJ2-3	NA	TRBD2	CASSQVALAGVADTQYF	TGCGCCAGCAGCCAAGTCGCACTAGCGGGAGTGGCAGATACGCAGTATTTT
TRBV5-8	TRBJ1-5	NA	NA	CASSIRDNNQPQHF	TGTGCCAGCAGCATCCGGGACAACAATCAGCCCCAGCATTTT
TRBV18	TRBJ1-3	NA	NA	CASSQTPPGSGNTIYF	TGTGCCAGCTCACAGACACCTCCCGGCTCTGGAAACACCATATATTTT
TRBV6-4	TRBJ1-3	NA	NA	CASSARGLGGNTIYF	TGTGCCAGCAGTGCCCGGGGTTTGGGAGGAAACACCATATATTTT
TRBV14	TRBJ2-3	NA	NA	CASSQDSGTDTQYF	TGTGCCAGCAGCCAAGATTCGGGCACAGATACGCAGTATTTT
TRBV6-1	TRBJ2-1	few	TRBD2	CASSELGRGTNEQFF	TGTGCCAGCAGTGAACTAGGGCGGGGGACGAATGAGCAGTTCTTC
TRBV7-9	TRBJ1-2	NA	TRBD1	CASSGSGTDYYGYTF	TGTGCCAGCAGCGGCTCCGGGACAGACTACTATGGCTACACCTTC
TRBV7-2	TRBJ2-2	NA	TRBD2	CASSRGGAGNTGELFF	TGTGCCAGCAGCCGCGGGGGGGCGGGTAACACCGGGGAGCTGTTTTTT
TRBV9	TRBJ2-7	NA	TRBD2	CASSIGSGEIYEQYF	TGTGCCAGCAGCATAGGTAGCGGGGAAATATACGAGCAGTACTTC
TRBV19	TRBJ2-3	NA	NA	CASSLRGKENTDTQYF	TGTGCCAGTAGTCTACGTGGAAAGGAGAACACAGATACGCAGTATTTT
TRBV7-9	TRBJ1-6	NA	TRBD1	CASSPLQGGSPLHF	TGTGCCAGCAGCCCCCTGCAGGGGGGTTCACCCCTCCACTTT
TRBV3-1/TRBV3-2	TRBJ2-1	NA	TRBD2	CASQLSGALNEQFF	TGTGCCAGCCAACTTAGCGGGGCCCTGAATGAGCAGTTCTTC
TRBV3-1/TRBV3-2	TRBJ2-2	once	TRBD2	CASSQGTSGTGELFF	TGTGCCAGCAGCCAAGGGACTAGCGGCACCGGGGAGCTGTTTTTT
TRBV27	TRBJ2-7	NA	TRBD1	CASSLIQGAYEQYF	TGTGCCAGCAGTTTGATACAGGGGGCCTACGAGCAGTACTTC
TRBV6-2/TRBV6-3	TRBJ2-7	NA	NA	CASSYLFPPQEGFNYEQYF	TGTGCCAGCAGTTACTTGTTTCCCCCACAGGAGGGTTTCAACTACGAGCAGTACTTC